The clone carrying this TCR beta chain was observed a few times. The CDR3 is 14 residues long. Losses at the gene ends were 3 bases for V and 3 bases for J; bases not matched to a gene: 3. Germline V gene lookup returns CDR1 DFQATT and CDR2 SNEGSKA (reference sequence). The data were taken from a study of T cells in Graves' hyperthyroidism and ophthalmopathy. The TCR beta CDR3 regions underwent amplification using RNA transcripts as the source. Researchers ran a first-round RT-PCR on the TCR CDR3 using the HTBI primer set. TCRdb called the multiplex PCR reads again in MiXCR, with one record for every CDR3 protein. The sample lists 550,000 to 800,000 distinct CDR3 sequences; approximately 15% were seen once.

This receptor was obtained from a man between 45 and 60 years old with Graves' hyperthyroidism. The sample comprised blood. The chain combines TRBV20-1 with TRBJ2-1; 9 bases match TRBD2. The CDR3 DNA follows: TGCAGTGCTAGGAGCGGGAGGCTCTACAATGAGCAGTTCTTC. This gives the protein CSARSGRLYNEQFF.